The 20 T cell receptor beta chains presented below share a single source sample, sequenced in a study of T cells in Graves' hyperthyroidism and ophthalmopathy. Amplification yielded TCR beta CDR3 regions, with RNA transcripts as the source. A set of HTBI primers served as the primers for a first-round RT-PCR of the TCR CDR3. TCRdb itself ran the multiplex PCR reads through MiXCR, one entry per CDR3 protein. This sample has about 290,000 distinct CDR3 sequences, with around 17% found just once. The source material was blood. These receptor sequences come from a man aged 25-45 years with Graves' hyperthyroidism.

The chain has TRBV28 and TRBJ1-2; perhaps TRBD1 as D (6 bases). Trimming left V 10 bases short and J 11 bases short, with 23 bases between. Germline V lookup: CDR1 MDHEN, CDR2 SYDVKM. CDR3 size: 13 residues. The CDR3 loop is CATYDGTHALYTF. The DNA of the CDR3 is TGTGCCACCTATGACGGGACACACGCTTTATACACCTTC.

Concerning this clonotype itself: A read error is possible here, since a much larger clone lies one base away. The J gene is TRBJ1-2, the V gene TRBV6-2 or TRBV6-3, with 8 positions matching TRBD1. CDR3 length: 15 amino acids. Germline V gene lookup returns CDR1 MNHEY and CDR2 SVGEGT. The CDR3 protein is CVSSPVRDRNYGYTF. CDR3 bases: TGTGTCAGCAGTCCCGTGAGGGACAGGAACTATGGCTACACCTTC.

The sample holds many counts of this clonotype. The chain is built from TRBV29-1 and TRBJ2-3; 7 nucleotides line up with TRBD1. After removal of 7 bases from V and 2 bases from J, the junction contained 9 bases not matched to a gene. Germline CDR1 reads SQVTM; CDR2 reads ANQGSEA. The CDR3 totals 14 residues. CDR3 coding DNA: TGCAGCGGAAGGACAGGCGACTTCACAGATACGCAGTATTTT. Translation: CSGRTGDFTDTQYF.

The rearrangement links TRBV24-1 to TRBJ1-5; D is unresolved. Per germline, CDR1 KGHDR and CDR2 SFDVKD. This CDR3 spans 14 amino acids. This CDR3 reads CATQMSDSNQPQHF. In DNA form, the CDR3 reads TGTGCGACGCAGATGAGCGATAGCAATCAGCCCCAGCATTTT.

The rearrangement links TRBV6-1 to TRBJ2-3; 10 bases align to TRBD2. The germline gives CDR1 MNHNS, CDR2 SASEGT. V lost 3 bases to trimming and J lost 6 bases; unmatched junction nucleotides: 9. There are 16 residues in the CDR3. CDR3 region: CASSEGLAGDIDTQYF. The CDR3 region has the DNA TGTGCCAGCAGTGAGGGGCTAGCGGGAGACATCGATACGCAGTATTTT.

This clonotype came up many times. The chain is built from TRBV20-1 and TRBJ2-1; D gene ambiguous. Germline V gene data show CDR1 as DFQATT and CDR2 as SNEGSKA (reference sequence). V was cut by 5 bases and J by 5 bases, with 16 bases left in between. The CDR3 is made up of 14 amino acids. CDR3 protein: CSALAFRWNNEQFF. The CDR3 region has the DNA TGCAGTGCTTTGGCCTTTCGGTGGAACAATGAGCAGTTCTTC.

This clonotype came up a few times. The chain joins TRBV7-9 to TRBJ1-1; D is possibly TRBD1 (5 bases). The CDR3 runs to 16 residues. Trimming left V 0 bases short and J 3 bases short, with 14 bases between. CDR1 and CDR2 (germline): SEHNR, FQNEAQ (reference sequence). This CDR3 is CASSLAVSRGDTEAFF. The CDR3 coding sequence is TGTGCCAGCAGCTTAGCGGTATCAAGGGGAGACACTGAAGCTTTCTTT.

The rearrangement links TRBV20-1 to TRBJ2-7; 7 nucleotides align to TRBD2. CDR3 length: 15 residues. Per germline, CDR1 DFQATT and CDR2 SNEGSKA (reference sequence). Losses at the gene ends were 0 bases for V and 4 bases for J; bases not matched to a gene: 9. DNA of the CDR3: TGCAGTGCTAGAGATAAGGCGGGAGTACTTTACGAGCAGTACTTC. This gives the protein CSARDKAGVLYEQYF.

This clonotype has at least ten counts. This sequence joins TRBV29-1 and TRBJ2-3, with 8 bases aligning to TRBD1. Germline V gene sequence: CDR1 SQVTM, CDR2 ANQGSEA. There are 15 residues in the CDR3. V trimming: 6 bases; J trimming: 6 bases; junction bases outside the gene matches: 14. CDR3 sequence: CSVPEDRAGGDTQYF. CDR3 nucleotide sequence: TGCAGCGTACCCGAGGACAGGGCCGGGGGTGATACGCAGTATTTT.

This clonotype was detected ten times or more. The chain employs TRBV12-3 or TRBV12-4 and TRBJ1-6, with unresolved D. V lost 3 bases and J lost 8, with 14 bases in between. This CDR3 spans 15 amino acids. The CDR3 spells CASSFSGRFDSPLHF. CDR3 in DNA: TGTGCCAGCAGTTTCTCGGGAAGGTTTGATTCACCCCTCCACTTT.

The chain uses TRBV29-1 and TRBJ2-1; TRBD2 matches at 10 bases. Germline V CDR1 and CDR2: SQVTM, ANQGSEA. Trimming cost V 0 bases and J 9 bases; bases outside gene matches: 14. The CDR3 sequence is 17 residues long. CDR3 loop: CSVEDPMRLAGVAEQFF. The CDR3 nucleotides are TGCAGCGTTGAAGATCCAATGCGGCTAGCGGGAGTAGCTGAGCAGTTCTTC.

This clonotype was found many times. The chain recombines TRBV7-2 with TRBJ2-7; tentatively, D is TRBD1 (7 bases). Germline lookup yields CDR1 SGHTA and CDR2 FQGNSA. The V end lost 6 bases, the J end lost 3 bases, and 12 bases lay between the germline ends. The CDR3 totals 13 residues. The CDR3 DNA reads TGTGCCAGCAGATCAGGGGGGATCTACGAGCAGTACTTC. It codes for CASRSGGIYEQYF.

This clonotype was seen ten or more times. The gene calls are TRBV7-2 and TRBJ2-7, with D hard to call. This CDR3 comprises 11 residues. Trimming took off 4 bases at V and 3 bases at J, with 4 bases between the two ends. Germline V lookup: CDR1 SGHTA, CDR2 FQGNSA. The CDR3 here is CASSYDYEQYF. DNA for the CDR3: TGTGCCAGCAGCTACGACTACGAGCAGTACTTC.

This clonotype was counted ten times or more. The chain employs TRBV11-2 and TRBJ2-5; TRBD1 aligns across 8 bases. The CDR3 sequence is 13 residues long. The V gene's germline CDR1 is SGHAT and CDR2 FQNNGV. The V and J ends lost 6 bases and 4 bases, in that order; junction bases with no gene match: 4. The CDR3 bases are TGTGCCAGCAGTCGGACAGGGACAGAGACCCAGTACTTC. Amino acid sequence: CASSRTGTETQYF.

This clonotype was observed a handful of times. The chain employs TRBV18 and TRBJ2-3; the D gene could be TRBD1 or TRBD2 (5 bases each). The CDR3 runs 15 residues. Per germline, CDR1 KGHSH and CDR2 LQKENI. The V gene lost 2 bases and the J gene lost 5 bases, with 14 bases spanning the gap. The CDR3 DNA reads as TGTGCCAGCTCACCAAACCTCGGGGCCCGAGATACGCAGTATTTT. Its translation: CASSPNLGARDTQYF.

The chain recombines TRBV13 with TRBJ2-5, with D unresolved. This CDR3 is 13 amino acids long. V was cut by 3 bases and J by 3 bases, with 8 bases left in between. Germline V gene sequence: CDR1 PRHDT, CDR2 FYEKMQ (reference sequence). The CDR3, as DNA: TGTGCCAGCAGCTTGATCTCCGAAGAGACCCAGTACTTC. Translating it yields CASSLISEETQYF.

The chain combines TRBV27 with TRBJ2-7, with D possibly TRBD2 on 5 matching bases. This CDR3 is 14 amino acids long. Germline V gene data show CDR1 as MNHEY and CDR2 as SMNVEV (reference sequence). V lost 5 bases to trimming and J lost 3 bases, with 14 bases between them. The CDR3 spells CASSPDSRDYEQYF. The CDR3, as DNA: TGTGCCAGCAGTCCGGACTCACGGGACTACGAGCAGTACTTC.

This clonotype was observed many times. The chain couples TRBV2 to TRBJ2-3; 7 nucleotides agree with TRBD1. V shed 6 bases and J 2 bases; nucleotides not matched to a gene: 5. From germline, CDR1 is SNHLY and CDR2 FYNNEI. The CDR3 totals 14 residues. Written as DNA, the CDR3 is TGTGCCAGCAGCTCTGACAGGGCCACAGATACGCAGTATTTT. This gives the protein CASSSDRATDTQYF.

This clonotype turned up a few times. The chain links TRBV5-1 to TRBJ2-1; weak D call: TRBD2 (6 bases). Trimming stripped 3 bases from V and 5 bases from J, with 18 bases between. Per the germline V gene, CDR1 is SGHRS and CDR2 is YFSETQ. The CDR3 has 16 amino acids. The CDR3 sequence is CASSSTGDVLNNEQFF. CDR3 DNA sequence: TGCGCCAGCAGCTCAACGGGAGATGTGCTCAACAATGAGCAGTTCTTC.

This clonotype occurred many times. This chain uses TRBV18 with TRBJ1-1; TRBD1 is a possible D gene (5 bases). Germline CDR1 is KGHSH and CDR2 is LQKENI. The CDR3 sequence is 13 residues long. The V end was cut by 3 bases, the J end by 7 bases, with 12 bases between. The CDR3 loop reads CASSPRGELEAFF. DNA of the CDR3: TGTGCCAGCTCACCCCGAGGGGAGCTTGAAGCTTTCTTT.